This T cell receptor (beta chain) was observed in a study of T cells in Graves' hyperthyroidism and ophthalmopathy. On the study more broadly: The blood sample was taken at first diagnosis, before treatment began. Study outcomes and limitations: Ophthalmopathy was told apart from stable hyperthyroidism by a 13 V-J model. Most clonotypes expanded in the thyroid (above 0.001) were also present in blood.

Germline V gives CDR1 DFQATT, CDR2 SNEGSKA (reference sequence). This CDR3 has 15 residues. Those patients with uncontrolled infection, other autoimmune disease, pregnancy or lactation were excluded. This clonotype has a count of ten or more. Its antigen remains unidentified. Amplified regions were TCR beta CDR3 sequences from RNA transcripts. A first-round RT-PCR of the TCR CDR3 used the HTBI primer set. TCRdb reprocessed the multiplex PCR reads with MiXCR, giving one entry per CDR3 protein. The sample includes over 400,000 distinct CDR3 sequences, approximately 14% seen only once; the top ten take roughly 13%.

J is TRBJ1-1 and V is TRBV20-1, with D hard to call. Sequenced material: blood. The source of this sequence is a man between 18 and 29 years old with Graves' ophthalmopathy. The CDR3 nucleotides read TGCGGAGTCCTGGACCCGCGGGCAGGTTTCACTGAAGCTTTCTTT. Its translation: CGVLDPRAGFTEAFF.